The rows below give T cell receptor beta chains drawn from one sample of a study of CD8 T cells in ankylosing spondylitis. Each CDR3 protein is one row after TCRdb ran MiXCR on the 5' RACE reads. This sample has some 240,000 distinct CDR3 sequences, with around 7.8% found just once. The sample consisted of blood, either unsorted or a sorted T cell fraction (not recorded which). These receptors all come from a male donor with ankylosing spondylitis or in good health (not recorded which). The CDR3 runs from the conserved cysteine through the conserved F or W. The order of the fields is V gene, clone size, D gene, J gene, CDR3 DNA, CDR3 protein. The D gene is left open where the match is weak. Clone sizes are given selectively: once, few, many, or a class where the clone is expanded.

v_call: TRBV12-3/TRBV12-4; clone_size: many; d_call: -; j_call: TRBJ1-4; cdr3_nt: TGTGCCAGCAGTTTAGGATACAGCGAAAAACTGTTTTTT; cdr3_aa: CASSLGYSEKLFF
v_call: TRBV4-1; clone_size: many; d_call: -; j_call: TRBJ2-7; cdr3_nt: TGCGCCAGCAGCCAATTCCCCGGCTACGAGCAGTACTTC; cdr3_aa: CASSQFPGYEQYF
v_call: TRBV18; clone_size: many; d_call: -; j_call: TRBJ2-1; cdr3_nt: TGTGCCAGCTCACCAGGTCAGTTCGGGAATGAGCAGTTCTTC; cdr3_aa: CASSPGQFGNEQFF
v_call: TRBV6-6; clone_size: many; d_call: -; j_call: TRBJ2-2; cdr3_nt: TGTGCCAGCAGTCGAGAGAACACCGGGGAGCTGTTTTTT; cdr3_aa: CASSRENTGELFF
v_call: TRBV5-5; clone_size: many; d_call: -; j_call: TRBJ2-5; cdr3_nt: TGTGCCAGCAGCTTGGAATCGACAGGCGGAGAGACCCAGTACTTC; cdr3_aa: CASSLESTGGETQYF
v_call: TRBV12-3/TRBV12-4; clone_size: many; d_call: TRBD1; j_call: TRBJ1-1; cdr3_nt: TGTGCCAGCAGTCCAAACAGGGGAACCTCTGAAGCTTTCTTT; cdr3_aa: CASSPNRGTSEAFF
v_call: TRBV10-3; clone_size: many; d_call: -; j_call: TRBJ2-2; cdr3_nt: TGTGCCATCAGCGAAATCGGCGGTCGGAACACCGGGGAGCTGTTTTTT; cdr3_aa: CAISEIGGRNTGELFF
v_call: TRBV6-5; clone_size: many; d_call: -; j_call: TRBJ2-5; cdr3_nt: TGTGCCAGCAGTTACTCGGCGCAGCAAGAGACCCAGTACTTC; cdr3_aa: CASSYSAQQETQYF
v_call: TRBV5-5; clone_size: many; d_call: -; j_call: TRBJ1-2; cdr3_nt: TGTGCCAGCAGCCCCGGGGGTAGCAGGGACTATGGCTACACCTTC; cdr3_aa: CASSPGGSRDYGYTF
v_call: TRBV27; clone_size: many; d_call: -; j_call: TRBJ1-1; cdr3_nt: TGTGCCAGCACCCCCGGGTCGGGGACTGAAGCTTTCTTT; cdr3_aa: CASTPGSGTEAFF
v_call: TRBV20-1; clone_size: many; d_call: TRBD2; j_call: TRBJ2-1; cdr3_nt: TGCAGTGCTAGCCTAGCGGGAGGCCCCTACAATGAGCAGTTCTTC; cdr3_aa: CSASLAGGPYNEQFF
v_call: TRBV5-6; clone_size: many; d_call: TRBD2; j_call: TRBJ2-2; cdr3_nt: TGTGCCAGCAGCTCTTGGACTAGCGTATACACCGGGGAGCTGTTTTTT; cdr3_aa: CASSSWTSVYTGELFF
v_call: TRBV2; clone_size: many; d_call: -; j_call: TRBJ1-1; cdr3_nt: TGTGCCAGCATGGGTCAACGCGACACTGAAGCTTTCTTT; cdr3_aa: CASMGQRDTEAFF
v_call: TRBV6-1; clone_size: many; d_call: -; j_call: TRBJ2-1; cdr3_nt: TGTGCCAGCAGAGGGGGGGGGCTAAATGAGCAGTTCTTC; cdr3_aa: CASRGGGLNEQFF
v_call: TRBV5-6; clone_size: few; d_call: -; j_call: TRBJ2-1; cdr3_nt: TGTGCCAGCAGCGTGGACATCCCCTCCTACAATGAGCAGTTCTTC; cdr3_aa: CASSVDIPSYNEQFF
v_call: TRBV29-1; clone_size: few; d_call: -; j_call: TRBJ1-5; cdr3_nt: TGCAGCGGGCAGATGGGCATCAATCAGCCCCAGCATTTT; cdr3_aa: CSGQMGINQPQHF
v_call: TRBV20-1; clone_size: many; d_call: -; j_call: TRBJ2-5; cdr3_nt: TGCAGTGCTAATCGACGGGTATGGGAGACCCAGTACTTC; cdr3_aa: CSANRRVWETQYF
v_call: TRBV19; clone_size: many; d_call: TRBD1; j_call: TRBJ1-1; cdr3_nt: TGTGCCAGTAGTGACAGGGGAGGGGTCCGGTCGGGCACTGAAGCTTTCTTT; cdr3_aa: CASSDRGGVRSGTEAFF
v_call: TRBV28; clone_size: many; d_call: TRBD1; j_call: TRBJ1-5; cdr3_nt: TGTGCCAGCAGTCCCTCAGGACAGGGGAATCAGCCCCAGCATTTT; cdr3_aa: CASSPSGQGNQPQHF
v_call: TRBV20-1; clone_size: many; d_call: -; j_call: TRBJ2-3; cdr3_nt: TGCAGTGCTAGGAAGGGGGAAAATACGCAGTATTTT; cdr3_aa: CSARKGENTQYF
v_call: TRBV6-2/TRBV6-3; clone_size: few; d_call: TRBD2; j_call: TRBJ2-2; cdr3_nt: TGTGCCAGCAGCCGGGGACTAGCGGGACACACCGGGGAGCTGTTTTTT; cdr3_aa: CASSRGLAGHTGELFF
v_call: TRBV7-2; clone_size: many; d_call: -; j_call: TRBJ2-1; cdr3_nt: TGTGCCAGCAGCTCACTTGGAGGGGGGAGGTCCTACAATGAGCAGTTCTTC; cdr3_aa: CASSSLGGGRSYNEQFF
v_call: TRBV20-1; clone_size: many; d_call: TRBD1; j_call: TRBJ1-1; cdr3_nt: TGCAGTGCCCAACAGGGACAGGGGGTTACTGAAGCTTTCTTT; cdr3_aa: CSAQQGQGVTEAFF
v_call: TRBV12-3/TRBV12-4; clone_size: few; d_call: TRBD1; j_call: TRBJ1-2; cdr3_nt: TGTGCCAGCAGTCTTAACCCCGGGACAGGGCAGGGCTACACCTTC; cdr3_aa: CASSLNPGTGQGYTF
v_call: TRBV19; clone_size: -; d_call: TRBD1; j_call: TRBJ2-4; cdr3_nt: TGTGCCAGTAGCACGGGACAGAGAAACATTCAGTACTTC; cdr3_aa: CASSTGQRNIQYF
v_call: TRBV12-3/TRBV12-4; clone_size: many; d_call: -; j_call: TRBJ2-1; cdr3_nt: TGTGCCAGCAGTTACCGGGACTTAGCAGCCGAGCAGTTCTTC; cdr3_aa: CASSYRDLAAEQFF
v_call: TRBV7-8; clone_size: many; d_call: -; j_call: TRBJ2-3; cdr3_nt: TGTGCCAGCAGCCCCGCGAGGGGTATCCGCACAGATACGCAGTATTTT; cdr3_aa: CASSPARGIRTDTQYF
v_call: TRBV5-4; clone_size: few; d_call: TRBD1; j_call: TRBJ2-4; cdr3_nt: TGTGCCAGCAGCTCCCGGACAGGCGAAAACATTCAGTACTTC; cdr3_aa: CASSSRTGENIQYF
v_call: TRBV4-3; clone_size: many; d_call: -; j_call: TRBJ2-2; cdr3_nt: TGCGCCAGCAGCCAAGATCCCCCAGGTCGGGACGGGGAGCTGTTTTTT; cdr3_aa: CASSQDPPGRDGELFF
v_call: TRBV3-1; clone_size: many; d_call: TRBD2; j_call: TRBJ2-3; cdr3_nt: TGTGCCAGCAGAGCCGGGACTACCAACACAGATACGCAGTATTTT; cdr3_aa: CASRAGTTNTDTQYF
v_call: TRBV20-1; clone_size: many; d_call: -; j_call: TRBJ2-1; cdr3_nt: TGCAGTGCTAGAGATTTGCCCATCAATGAGCAGTTCTTC; cdr3_aa: CSARDLPINEQFF
v_call: TRBV10-3; clone_size: -; d_call: -; j_call: TRBJ2-7; cdr3_nt: TGTGCCGTATCTCCGGGACGTACAAAGTCCTACGGGCAGTACTTC; cdr3_aa: CAVSPGRTKSYGQYF
v_call: TRBV5-1; clone_size: -; d_call: -; j_call: TRBJ2-1; cdr3_nt: TGCGCCAGCAGCTTGGGGGGACCAGGGAATGAGCAGTTCTTC; cdr3_aa: CASSLGGPGNEQFF
v_call: TRBV28; clone_size: many; d_call: -; j_call: TRBJ2-1; cdr3_nt: TGTGCCAGCAGTCCCCCTTGGGGTTACAATGAGCAGTTCTTC; cdr3_aa: CASSPPWGYNEQFF
v_call: TRBV20-1; clone_size: many; d_call: TRBD2; j_call: TRBJ2-1; cdr3_nt: TGCAGTGCTCCAAAAACGGGAGGATTGAATGAGCAGTTCTTC; cdr3_aa: CSAPKTGGLNEQFF
v_call: TRBV10-2; clone_size: many; d_call: -; j_call: TRBJ2-3; cdr3_nt: TGCGCCAGCAGTGGTGGAACGGGAATAGATACGCAGTATTTT; cdr3_aa: CASSGGTGIDTQYF
v_call: TRBV4-2; clone_size: many; d_call: -; j_call: TRBJ2-7; cdr3_nt: TGTGCCAGCAGCCAAGCCCTGGGGCACTCCTACGAGCAGTACTTC; cdr3_aa: CASSQALGHSYEQYF
v_call: TRBV20-1; clone_size: few; d_call: -; j_call: TRBJ2-7; cdr3_nt: TGCAGTGCTAGACGGGACTCGGCTACCTACGAGCAGTACTTC; cdr3_aa: CSARRDSATYEQYF
v_call: TRBV10-3; clone_size: many; d_call: -; j_call: TRBJ2-7; cdr3_nt: TGTGCCATCAGTGAGGTGACAGGCAACGAGCAGTACTTC; cdr3_aa: CAISEVTGNEQYF
v_call: TRBV28; clone_size: many; d_call: -; j_call: TRBJ2-5; cdr3_nt: TGTGCCAGCAGTTCTGCCGGTACCCAAGAGACCCAGTACTTC; cdr3_aa: CASSSAGTQETQYF
v_call: TRBV27; clone_size: -; d_call: -; j_call: TRBJ2-6; cdr3_nt: TGTGCCAGCAGTTTCCCGGGCCGGCTAAACGTCCTGACTTTC; cdr3_aa: CASSFPGRLNVLTF
v_call: TRBV20-1; clone_size: few; d_call: TRBD2; j_call: TRBJ2-7; cdr3_nt: TGCAGTGCTAGAGATAGCGGGCCTAGCGGGGGGTACGAGCAGTACTTC; cdr3_aa: CSARDSGPSGGYEQYF
v_call: TRBV7-3; clone_size: few; d_call: -; j_call: TRBJ2-1; cdr3_nt: TGTGCCAGCAGCTTAAGTGTAGCCAGAGGGATCCATGAGCAGTTCTTC; cdr3_aa: CASSLSVARGIHEQFF
v_call: TRBV5-1; clone_size: few; d_call: -; j_call: TRBJ2-1; cdr3_nt: TGCGCCAGCAGCCAGGGACCCGCGGGATACAATGAGCAGTTCTTC; cdr3_aa: CASSQGPAGYNEQFF
v_call: TRBV5-5; clone_size: -; d_call: TRBD1; j_call: TRBJ2-2; cdr3_nt: TGTGCCAGCACCCGGGGGACAGGGGTTACCGGGGAGCTGTTTTTT; cdr3_aa: CASTRGTGVTGELFF